The 26 T cell receptor beta chains in this list originate from one sample, sequenced in a study of cytomegalovirus exposure and HLA in healthy donors. Primers: 60 Vbeta forward and 13 Jbeta reverse. Some clones are missing from TCRdb's copy, which holds only in-frame ones; the method was immunoSEQ multiplex PCR. The sample holds 190,000 or so clones; 75% to 85% are singletons and the top ten take about 0.63%. The sample taken for sequencing was PBMCs. The source is a boy under 18 in good health and CMV-seronegative.

The V call is TRBV18, the J call TRBJ1-5; TRBD1 might be the D (6 bases). With 4 bases removed from V and 7 bases from J, the gap between germline ends came to 17 bases. This CDR3 region has 15 residues. Looked up from germline, CDR1 is KGHSH and CDR2 is LQKENI. This CDR3 is CASSLQTGEGQPQHF. DNA for the CDR3: TGTGCCAGCTCACTCCAGACAGGCGAGGGACAGCCCCAGCATTTT.

The V gene is TRBV13, the J gene TRBJ2-1, with D hard to call. V was cut by 5 bases and J by 7 bases, with 9 bases left in between. The length of the CDR3 is 12 residues. Germline CDR1 is PRHDT and CDR2 is FYEKMQ (reference sequence). The CDR3 coding sequence is TGTGCCAGCAGCCCCTCGAGGAATGAGCAGTTCTTC. This gives the protein CASSPSRNEQFF.

The rearrangement uses TRBV6-1 and TRBJ2-5; D is uncertain. The CDR3 loop spans 14 amino acids. The germline CDR1 and CDR2 sequences are MNHNS and SASEGT. Trimming removed 2 bases at V and 5 bases at J, with 12 bases between. In DNA, the CDR3 is TGTGCCAGCAGTGAAATGAGTAGCCGGGAGACCCAGTACTTC. Its protein product is CASSEMSSRETQYF.

The chain joins TRBV7-9 to TRBJ1-1; possible D gene TRBD1, 6 bases. The CDR3 consists of 13 residues. CDR1 SEHNR and CDR2 FQNEAQ come from the germline V gene (reference sequence). Trimming cost V 6 bases and J 8 bases, with 16 bases left between them. The CDR3 loop is CASSFNRDNEAFF. CDR3 bases: TGTGCCAGCAGTTTTAACCGGGACAACGAAGCTTTCTTT.

This chain connects TRBV9 to TRBJ2-7, with 9 nucleotides matching TRBD1. CDR3 length equals 14 residues. V dropped 4 bases and J dropped 4; count of bases not matched to a gene: 6. Germline assignment: CDR1 SGDLS and CDR2 YYNGEE. This CDR3 is CASSPGQGGYEQYF. The CDR3 nucleotides are TGTGCCAGCAGCCCGGGACAGGGAGGGTACGAGCAGTACTTC.

V gene TRBV6-5 combines with J gene TRBJ1-2, with D maybe TRBD1 (5 bases). The CDR3 runs to 15 residues. Germline-derived CDR1 and CDR2 are MNHEY and SVGAGI. V lost 6 bases, J lost 3 bases, and 17 bases lay in between. CDR3 loop: CASRKRTFLDYGYTF. Here the CDR3 DNA reads TGTGCCAGCAGGAAAAGGACATTTCTTGACTATGGCTACACCTTC.

The chain has TRBV5-5 and TRBJ2-3, with TRBD2 matching 7 bases. V lost 5 bases, J lost 2 bases, and 8 bases stayed unmatched. Germline-derived CDR1 and CDR2 are SGHKS and YYEKEE (reference sequence). This CDR3 contains 15 residues. CDR3 bases: TGTGCCAGCAGTAGAAGCGGGGTTACCACAGATACGCAGTATTTT. Translation: CASSRSGVTTDTQYF.

This clone was observed a few times. This rearrangement joins TRBV5-1 to TRBJ2-1; D is uncertain. Germline V gene lookup returns CDR1 SGHRS and CDR2 YFSETQ. This CDR3 comprises 15 residues. V dropped 0 bases and J dropped 5 bases, with 12 bases sitting between them. CDR3 amino acids: CASSLASVANNEQFF. CDR3 DNA sequence: TGCGCCAGCAGCTTGGCCAGCGTCGCGAACAATGAGCAGTTCTTC.

This clone was detected a few times. The V call is TRBV12-5, the J call TRBJ1-2; 8 bases line up with TRBD1. V lost 5 bases, J lost 7 bases, and 6 bases stayed unmatched. The CDR3 consists of 13 residues. Germline V gene sequence: CDR1 LGHNT, CDR2 FRNRAP. CDR3 bases: TGTGCTAGTGGTGGCCGACAGGGGTCTGGCTACACCTTC. This gives the protein CASGGRQGSGYTF. Full variable domain (remainder filled in from reference TRBV12-5 and TRBJ1-2): DARVTQTPRHKVTEMGQEVTMRCQPILGHNTVFWYRQTMMQGLELLAYFRNRAPLDDSGMPKDRFSAEMPDATLATLKIQPSEPRDSAVYFCASGGRQGSGYTFGSGTRLTVV.

The genes are TRBV7-2 and TRBJ2-1, with no clear D. V dropped 1 base and J dropped 5 bases, with 9 bases sitting between them. CDR1 is SGHTA and CDR2 is FQGNSA in the germline V gene. The CDR3 consists of 14 residues. The chain's CDR3 is CASSLVVLHNEQFF. The DNA for the CDR3 is TGTGCCAGCAGCTTAGTTGTCCTTCACAATGAGCAGTTCTTC.

The V call is TRBV4-1, the J call TRBJ1-4, with 9 positions matching TRBD1. The CDR3 extends over 18 amino acids. CDR1 MGHRA and CDR2 YSYEKL come from the germline V gene. The V segment lost 1 base and the J segment 2 bases; nucleotides outside the gene matches: 8. CDR3 residues: CASSQVQGARLTNEKLFF. In DNA, the CDR3 is TGCGCCAGCAGCCAAGTACAGGGGGCGCGACTCACTAATGAAAAACTGTTTTTT.

The chain has TRBV4-1 and TRBJ1-2; no clear D. The length of the CDR3 is 15 residues. V was pared by 0 bases and J by 8 bases, with 16 bases between. The V gene's germline CDR1 is MGHRA and CDR2 YSYEKL. CDR3 DNA: TGCGCCAGCAGCCAAGAATCAGCGGGCCGATCAGGCTACACCTTC. Amino acid sequence: CASSQESAGRSGYTF.

This clone was detected only a few times. The chain employs TRBV30 and TRBJ1-6; D call uncertain. Per germline, CDR1 GTSNPN and CDR2 SVGIG (reference sequence). V gave up 0 bases and J gave up 5 bases, with 5 bases separating them. There are 13 residues in the CDR3. The CDR3, as DNA: TGTGCCTGGAGTGTGTTAAATAATTCACCCCTCCACTTT. It encodes CAWSVLNNSPLHF.

This chain connects TRBV6-1 to TRBJ2-1; D perhaps matches TRBD2 (6 bases). V was shortened by 2 bases and J by 5 bases, with 10 bases between the two germline ends. CDR1 and CDR2 (germline): MNHNS, SASEGT. The CDR3 contains 14 residues. The CDR3 is CASSEWRGNNEQFF. For the CDR3, the DNA is TGTGCCAGCAGTGAATGGCGGGGCAACAATGAGCAGTTCTTC.

CDR3 residues: CSVGRDINSPLHF. CDR3 DNA: TGCAGCGTTGGCCGGGACATAAATTCACCCCTCCACTTT. This chain links TRBV29-1 with TRBJ1-6; D is possibly TRBD1 (6 bases). There are 13 residues in the CDR3. Germline V gives CDR1 SQVTM, CDR2 ANQGSEA. Between the trimmed V and J ends, which lost 4 bases and 7 bases, there was a span of 11 bases.

V gene TRBV30 combines with J gene TRBJ2-1, with 7 positions matching TRBD1. The CDR3 has 15 residues. Trimming at V came to 1 base and at J to 7 bases, leaving 10 bases not matched to a gene. Germline V gene sequence: CDR1 GTSNPN, CDR2 SVGIG (reference sequence). CDR3 nucleotides: TGTGCCTGGAGTGGAGGGGGCAGTAGTCGAAATGAGCAGTTCTTC. It is translated as CAWSGGGSSRNEQFF. Variable domain in full (rest from reference TRBV30 and TRBJ2-1): SQTIHQWPATLVQPVGSPLSLECTVEGTSNPNLYWYRQAAGRGLQLLFYSVGIGQISSEVPQNLSASRPQDRQFILSSKKLLLSDSGFYLCAWSGGGSSRNEQFFGPGTRLTVL.

This chain connects TRBV19 to TRBJ2-7; 9 bases are shared with TRBD1. J lost 2 bases, V lost 10 bases, and 9 bases had no gene match. From germline, CDR1 is LNHDA and CDR2 SQIVND (reference sequence). CDR3 size: 14 residues. The CDR3: CATETGTGPYEQYF. The DNA for the CDR3 is TGTGCCACCGAGACCGGGACAGGGCCCTACGAGCAGTACTTC.

The chain combines TRBV19 with TRBJ1-2, with 8 bases identical to TRBD1. J lost 8 bases, V lost 5 bases, and 19 bases had no gene match. This CDR3 has 17 amino acids. Germline loops: CDR1 LNHDA, CDR2 SQIVND (reference sequence). CDR3 sequence: CASSPQTGASATIGYTF. As DNA, the CDR3 is TGTGCCAGTAGTCCCCAGACAGGGGCAAGCGCTACGATAGGCTACACCTTC.

The V gene is TRBV11-2, the J gene TRBJ2-3, with 8 bases that match TRBD1. V trimming: 1 base; J trimming: 1 base; junction bases outside the gene matches: 1. Germline loops: CDR1 SGHAT, CDR2 FQNNGV. This CDR3 contains 15 residues. The CDR3 spells CASSLVGQGTDTQYF. The CDR3 DNA sequence: TGTGCCAGCAGCTTAGTGGGACAGGGCACAGATACGCAGTATTTT.

This clone appeared a few times. The chain joins TRBV6-4 to TRBJ2-1; D unclear. The CDR3 loop spans 12 amino acids. Germline CDR1 MRHNA, CDR2 SNTAGT. Trimming stripped 0 bases from V and 7 bases from J, with 4 bases between. This CDR3 reads CASSDSSNEQFF. CDR3 nucleotide sequence: TGTGCCAGCAGTGACTCGAGTAATGAGCAGTTCTTC.

V and J are TRBV18 and TRBJ1-1, with TRBD1 matching over 7 bases. The junction had 2 bases not matched to a gene; V was cut back by 4 bases and J by 3 bases. Looked up from germline, CDR1 is KGHSH and CDR2 is LQKENI. The CDR3 spans 13 residues. The CDR3 loop is CASSQGTDTEAFF. CDR3 nucleotide sequence: TGTGCCAGCTCACAAGGGACAGACACTGAAGCTTTCTTT.

The chain has TRBV30 and TRBJ1-5; TRBD1 matches 10 bases. Germline trimming cut 2 bases from V and 1 base from J; bases unmatched to any gene: 14. Germline CDR1 GTSNPN, CDR2 SVGIG (reference sequence). The length of the CDR3 is 19 residues. The CDR3, as DNA: TGTGCCTGGAGTAGGGGGTTGGGGACAGGGGATGACAGCAATCAGCCCCAGCATTTT. Its translation: CAWSRGLGTGDDSNQPQHF.

V gene TRBV30 combines with J gene TRBJ1-3, with unresolved D. Germline loops: CDR1 GTSNPN, CDR2 SVGIG (reference sequence). The CDR3 runs 13 residues. Trimming stripped 0 bases from V and 1 base from J, with 4 bases between. The CDR3 DNA reads TGTGCCTGGAGTGTAACTTCTGGAAACACCATATATTTT. Protein: CAWSVTSGNTIYF.

The chain couples TRBV5-1 to TRBJ2-5; TRBD2 matches 7 bases. The end of the DNA aligns better with TRBJ2-7, so the J call may be wrong. This CDR3 spans 14 amino acids. Germline CDR1 reads SGHRS; CDR2 reads YFSETQ. CDR3 amino acids: CASSGGGRLLEQYF. In DNA, the CDR3 is TGCGCCAGCAGCGGGGGGGGACGGCTTCTCGAGCAGTACTTC.

V gene TRBV19 combines with J gene TRBJ2-2; 9 bases match TRBD2. This CDR3 is built from 16 residues. V was clipped by 5 bases and J by 1 base; unmatched bases: 5. Germline CDR1 and CDR2: LNHDA and SQIVND (reference sequence). CDR3 protein: CASSFTSGLNTGELFF. CDR3 DNA sequence: TGTGCCAGTAGTTTTACTAGCGGGTTGAACACCGGGGAGCTGTTTTTT.

The rearrangement joins TRBV6-1 to TRBJ2-2, with D possibly TRBD1 on 5 matching bases. CDR3 size: 14 residues. Germline CDR1 is MNHNS and CDR2 is SASEGT. The V end lost 7 bases, the J end lost 2 bases, and 11 bases lay between the germline ends. The CDR3 spells CASNLGLNTGELFF. In nucleotides, the CDR3 is TGTGCCAGCAATCTGGGGCTTAACACCGGGGAGCTGTTTTTT.